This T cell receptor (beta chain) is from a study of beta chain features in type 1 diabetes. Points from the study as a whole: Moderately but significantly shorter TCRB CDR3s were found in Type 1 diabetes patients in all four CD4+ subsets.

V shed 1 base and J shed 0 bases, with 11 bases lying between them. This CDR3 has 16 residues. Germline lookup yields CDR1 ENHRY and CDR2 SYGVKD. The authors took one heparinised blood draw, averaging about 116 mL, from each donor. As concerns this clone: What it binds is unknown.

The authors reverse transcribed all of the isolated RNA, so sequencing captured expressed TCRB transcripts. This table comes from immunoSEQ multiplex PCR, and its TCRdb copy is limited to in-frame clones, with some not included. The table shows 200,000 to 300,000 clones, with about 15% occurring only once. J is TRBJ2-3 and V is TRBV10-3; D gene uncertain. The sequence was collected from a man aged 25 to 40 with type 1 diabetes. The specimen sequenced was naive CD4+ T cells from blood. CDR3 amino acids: CAISELAVSSTDTQYF. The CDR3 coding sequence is TGTGCCATCAGTGAGTTGGCCGTATCTAGCACAGATACGCAGTATTTT.